This TCR beta chain derives from a study of blood T cell repertoires in COVID-19. TCRdb's table, derived via immunoSEQ multiplex PCR, lists solely in-frame clones and lacks some. Of some 160,000 clones listed, around 87% are singletons. CDR3 size: 13 residues. V dropped 9 bases and J dropped 4 bases, with 14 bases sitting between them. Per the germline V gene, CDR1 is KGHDR and CDR2 is SFDVKD. Sequencing used PBMCs or T cells enriched from blood (not recorded which). The chain recombines TRBV24-1 with TRBJ2-5, with D possibly matching TRBD1 (5 bases). The source of this sequence is a woman between 45 and 65 years old who had recovered from COVID-19. CDR3 protein: CATGASSGETQYF. The CDR3 region has the DNA TGTGCCACCGGGGCTTCCTCGGGAGAGACCCAGTACTTC.